The 22 T cell receptor beta chains in this list originate from one sample, sequenced in a study of blood T cells in healthy people across ages. For the second PCR, which ran for roughly 7 to 11 cycles, a sample-barcoded 5' primer and a J-beta primer mix were used. TCRdb ran MiXCR on the 5' RACE reads and lists one entry per CDR3 protein. The sample carries about 970,000 distinct CDR3 sequences, approximately 50% recorded once. The specimen was blood. The receptors shown here come from a woman aged 60 to 75 in good health.

The V and J genes are TRBV6-5 and TRBJ2-2, with D maybe TRBD2 (5 bases). The CDR3 sequence is 17 residues long. The germline V and J ends were trimmed by 0 bases and 4 bases, with 15 bases remaining between them. Germline CDR1 reads MNHEY; CDR2 reads SVGAGI. The CDR3: CASSYSTETRATGELFF. The CDR3 region has the DNA TGTGCCAGCAGTTACTCAACCGAAACTAGAGCCACCGGGGAGCTGTTTTTT.

The chain uses TRBV12-3 or TRBV12-4 and TRBJ2-2; a weak D match, TRBD1 (5 bases). Trimming shortened V by 2 bases and J by 0 bases, and 7 bases separated the two germline ends. The CDR3 has 15 amino acids. The CDR3 is CASSLMGPNTGELFF. CDR3 coding DNA: TGTGCCAGCAGTTTAATGGGGCCGAACACCGGGGAGCTGTTTTTT.

This clonotype was recorded a few times. The gene calls are TRBV11-2 and TRBJ2-3, with 12 bases fitting TRBD2. The CDR3 covers 16 residues. The trim removed 1 base at V and 4 bases at J, leaving 3 bases unmatched. Looked up from germline, CDR1 is SGHAT and CDR2 is FQNNGV. The CDR3 nucleotides are TGTGCCAGCAGCTTAGGACTAGCGGGAGTATCAGATACGCAGTATTTT. This sequence encodes CASSLGLAGVSDTQYF.

The genes are TRBV12-3 or TRBV12-4 and TRBJ2-1, with 7 bases fitting TRBD2. The CDR3 is 15 residues long. V dropped 6 bases and J dropped 0; count of bases not matched to a gene: 5. The CDR3 is CASSFGRSSYNEQFF. For the CDR3, the DNA is TGTGCCAGCAGCTTCGGGAGGAGCTCCTACAATGAGCAGTTCTTC.

The CDR3 DNA is TGTGCCAGCAGCAGAAGGGGAAAAGTGACTAGCGAGGTGACCCAGTACTTC. Protein sequence: CASSRRGKVTSEVTQYF. The chain employs TRBV21-1 and TRBJ2-5; TRBD2 is the table's D call, not checked against the DNA. TRBV21-1 is marked as a pseudogene. The CDR3 consists of 17 residues.

The sample holds a few counts of this clonotype. CDR3 region: CAISALTGEQYF. DNA of the CDR3: TGTGCCATCAGTGCACTTACTGGCGAACAGTACTTC. V is TRBV10-3 and J is TRBJ2-5; D gene unclear. Germline V CDR1 and CDR2: ENHRY, SYGVKD. Between the trimmed V and J ends, which lost 4 bases and 11 bases, there was a span of 14 bases. The CDR3 contains 12 residues.

This clonotype was observed a single time. This chain connects TRBV28 to TRBJ2-7; 7 nucleotides agree with TRBD1. This CDR3 spans 15 amino acids. Germline V CDR1 and CDR2: MDHEN, SYDVKM. The trim removed 7 bases at V and 5 bases at J, leaving 14 bases unmatched. The CDR3 DNA is TGTGCCAGCACCCCCCAACTTGGGACAGTCAACGAGCAGTACTTC. This codes for CASTPQLGTVNEQYF.

The chain is built from TRBV10-3 and TRBJ2-7; 7 nucleotides align to TRBD2. Looked up from germline, CDR1 is ENHRY and CDR2 is SYGVKD. V dropped 4 bases and J dropped 0; count of bases not matched to a gene: 3. This CDR3 spans 14 amino acids. The CDR3 DNA follows: TGTGCCATCAGTGGCGGGAGAAACTCCTACGAGCAGTACTTC. Its translation is CAISGGRNSYEQYF.

This chain joins TRBV6-4 and TRBJ2-5; possible D gene TRBD2, 6 bases. V shed 5 bases and J shed 4 bases, with 20 bases lying between them. CDR1 and CDR2 (germline): MRHNA, SNTAGT. The CDR3 totals 16 residues. The CDR3 is CASSPPGTPERETQYF. The DNA of the CDR3 is TGTGCCAGCAGTCCTCCCGGGACTCCCGAGAGAGAGACCCAGTACTTC.

On this clonotype itself: Since a much larger clone is just one base distant, this may be a read error. The rearrangement uses TRBV12-3 or TRBV12-4 and TRBJ2-7; D remains unclear. The CDR3 sequence is 11 residues long. V dropped 6 bases and J dropped 5 bases, with 8 bases sitting between them. The CDR3 here is CASSILHEQYF. In DNA, the CDR3 is TGTGCCAGCAGCATCCTCCACGAGCAGTACTTC.

The chain combines TRBV27 with TRBJ2-5; D ambiguous. This CDR3 region has 14 residues. Germline V gives CDR1 MNHEY, CDR2 SMNVEV (reference sequence). V dropped 5 bases and J dropped 5 bases, with 15 bases sitting between them. This CDR3 is CASSARQILETQYF. As DNA, the CDR3 is TGTGCCAGCAGTGCACGGCAAATCCTGGAGACCCAGTACTTC.

The chain uses TRBV7-4 and TRBJ2-5; D is possibly TRBD2 (5 bases). The CDR3 covers 17 residues. V was shortened by 5 bases and J by 3 bases, with 22 bases between the two germline ends. Germline V lookup: CDR1 SGHVT, CDR2 SQSDAQ. CDR3 protein: CASSPFSRERLEETQYF. The CDR3 DNA is TGTGCCAGCAGCCCGTTTTCGAGGGAAAGATTAGAAGAGACCCAGTACTTC.

The chain couples TRBV5-1 to TRBJ2-1; possibly TRBD2 for D (6 bases). The CDR3 is 15 amino acids. V dropped 1 base and J dropped 4 bases, with 12 bases sitting between them. Germline V gives CDR1 SGHRS, CDR2 YFSETQ. The CDR3 DNA is TGCGCCAGCAGCTTGTCGGGAGAAGGGTACAATGAGCAGTTCTTC. Encoded protein: CASSLSGEGYNEQFF.

The CDR3 coding sequence is TGTGCCAGCAGCTTAGGGAGTTCTAACTATGGCTACACCTTC. It codes for CASSLGSSNYGYTF. V gene TRBV7-8 combines with J gene TRBJ1-2; D gene unclear. This CDR3 is 14 amino acids long. CDR1 and CDR2 (germline): SGHVS, FQNEAQ. V lost 1 base and J 0 bases, leaving 6 bases between the germline ends.

This clonotype was seen just once. V is TRBV29-1 and J is TRBJ2-1; D is perhaps TRBD2 (5 bases). TRBJ2-7 matches the DNA end more closely, so the J call is doubtful. Per germline, CDR1 SQVTM and CDR2 ANQGSEA. CDR3 length equals 16 residues. The CDR3, as DNA: TGCAGCGTTGATCGGCGTGGGAGTATTGGCTACAATGAGCAGTACTTC. Translation gives CSVDRRGSIGYNEQYF.

V usage is TRBV12-3 or TRBV12-4 and J usage is TRBJ2-4; D remains unclear. V shed 6 bases and J shed 0 bases, with 12 bases lying between them. The CDR3 length is 15 residues. This chain's CDR3 is CASSYNQVAKNIQYF. CDR3 nucleotides: TGTGCCAGCAGCTATAATCAGGTAGCCAAAAACATTCAGTACTTC.

The chain uses TRBV12-3 or TRBV12-4 and TRBJ2-7; weak D call: TRBD1 (5 bases). This CDR3 region has 14 residues. V was pared by 3 bases and J by 3 bases, with 12 bases between. This chain's CDR3 is CASSFRAANYEQYF. In DNA form, the CDR3 reads TGTGCCAGCAGTTTCAGGGCAGCCAACTACGAGCAGTACTTC.

This clonotype was recorded a few times. The chain uses TRBV29-1 and TRBJ2-1; no definite D call. This CDR3 comprises 13 residues. Between the trimmed V and J ends, which lost 5 bases and 1 base, there was a span of 9 bases. Germline V gene data show CDR1 as SQVTM and CDR2 as ANQGSEA. The CDR3 here is CSVPWSSYNEQFF. CDR3 bases: TGCAGCGTTCCCTGGTCTTCCTACAATGAGCAGTTCTTC.

V and J are TRBV20-1 and TRBJ1-5; 7 bases line up with TRBD1. Per germline, CDR1 DFQATT and CDR2 SNEGSKA (reference sequence). The CDR3 contains 17 residues. Unmatched junction bases numbered 17, after V lost 4 bases and J lost 5 bases. The CDR3 sequence: CSATHRDSVIEDQPQHF. In nucleotides, the CDR3 is TGCAGTGCTACCCACCGGGACAGCGTAATCGAAGATCAGCCCCAGCATTTT.

The DNA of the CDR3 is TGCGCCAGCAGCAATGACTCGCCCTATGGCTACACCTTC. Its protein is CASSNDSPYGYTF. This chain connects TRBV5-1 to TRBJ1-2; D remains unclear. V was trimmed by 4 bases and J by 4 bases, leaving 11 bases between them. CDR3 length: 13 residues. Germline CDR1 SGHRS, CDR2 YFSETQ.

V and J are TRBV7-9 and TRBJ2-3, with TRBD1 matching 8 bases. In germline, CDR1 is SEHNR, CDR2 FQNEAQ (reference sequence). There are 12 residues in the CDR3. V was pared by 5 bases and J by 9 bases, with 4 bases of the junction left unmatched. DNA for the CDR3: TGTGCCAGCAGCCCTGGGACAGGCACGCAGTATTTT. Amino acid sequence: CASSPGTGTQYF. The full variable domain, rest sourced from reference TRBV7-9 and TRBJ2-3, is DTGVSQNPRHKITKRGQNVTFRCDPISEHNRLYWYRQTLGQGPEFLTYFQNEAQLEKSRLLSDRFSAERPKGSFSTLEIQRTEQGDSAMYLCASSPGTGTQYFGPGTRLTVL.

The V call is TRBV2, the J call TRBJ2-1; 8 nucleotides align to TRBD2. CDR3 length: 13 residues. Germline CDR1 and CDR2: SNHLY and FYNNEI. The junction had 7 bases not matched to a gene; V was cut back by 7 bases and J by 8 bases. The CDR3 loop reads CASIRSGGYEQFF. CDR3 sequence (DNA): TGTGCCAGCATTAGATCGGGAGGGTATGAGCAGTTCTTC.